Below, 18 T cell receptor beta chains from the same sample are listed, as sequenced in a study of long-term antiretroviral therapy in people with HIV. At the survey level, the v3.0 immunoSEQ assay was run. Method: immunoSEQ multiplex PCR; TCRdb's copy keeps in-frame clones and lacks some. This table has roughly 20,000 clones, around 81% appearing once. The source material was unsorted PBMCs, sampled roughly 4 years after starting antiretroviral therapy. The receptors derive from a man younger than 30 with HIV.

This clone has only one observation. The CDR3 loop is CASSWAHRDNEQFF. CDR3 DNA sequence: TGTGCCAGCAGCTGGGCCCACAGGGACAATGAGCAGTTCTTC. The gene calls are TRBV11-1 and TRBJ2-1; D perhaps matches TRBD1 (6 bases). The CDR3 has 14 amino acids. Germline values: CDR1 SGHAT, CDR2 FQDESV (reference sequence). The V and J ends lost 4 bases and 5 bases respectively, with 12 bases between them. The complete variable domain, with remaining parts taken from reference TRBV11-1 and TRBJ2-1, reads EAEVAQSPRYKITEKSQAVAFWCDPISGHATLYWYRQILGQGPELLVQFQDESVVDDSQLPKDRFSAERLKGVDSTLKIQPAELGDSAMYLCASSWAHRDNEQFFGPGTRLTVL.

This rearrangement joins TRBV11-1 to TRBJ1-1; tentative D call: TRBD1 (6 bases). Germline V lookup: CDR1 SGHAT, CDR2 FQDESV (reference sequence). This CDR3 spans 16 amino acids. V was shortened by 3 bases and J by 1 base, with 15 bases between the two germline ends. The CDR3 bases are TGTGCCAGCAGCTTGAGTTTGGGGGGCAGGAACACTGAAGCTTTCTTT. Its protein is CASSLSLGGRNTEAFF.

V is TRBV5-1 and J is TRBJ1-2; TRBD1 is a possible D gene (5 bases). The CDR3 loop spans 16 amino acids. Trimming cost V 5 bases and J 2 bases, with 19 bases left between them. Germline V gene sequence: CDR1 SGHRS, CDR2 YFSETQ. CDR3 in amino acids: CASSYSRQGMNYGYTF. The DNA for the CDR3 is TGCGCCAGCAGTTATTCCCGTCAGGGTATGAACTATGGCTACACCTTC.

In DNA, the CDR3 is TGTGCCAGCAGACGGACAGGGACCACCGGGGAGCTGTTTTTT. It encodes CASRRTGTTGELFF. This rearrangement joins TRBV9 to TRBJ2-2; TRBD1 matches 8 bases. V lost 5 bases to trimming and J lost 4 bases; unmatched junction nucleotides: 4. Germline CDR1 SGDLS, CDR2 YYNGEE. The CDR3 is 14 amino acids.

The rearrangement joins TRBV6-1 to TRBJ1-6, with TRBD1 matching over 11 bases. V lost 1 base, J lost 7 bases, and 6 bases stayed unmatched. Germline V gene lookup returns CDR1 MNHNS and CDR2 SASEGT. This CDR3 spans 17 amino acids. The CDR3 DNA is TGTGCCAGCAGTGAAGTAGGGACAGGGGGAAGCAATTCACCCCTCCACTTT. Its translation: CASSEVGTGGSNSPLHF.

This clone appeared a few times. The CDR3: CASSFTDRDIQYF. In DNA form, the CDR3 reads TGTGCCAGCAGCTTTACTGACCGTGACATTCAGTACTTC. The chain employs TRBV7-6 and TRBJ2-4; no definite D call. This CDR3 comprises 13 residues. Germline values: CDR1 SGHVS, CDR2 FNYEAQ. With 3 bases removed from V and 8 bases from J, the gap between germline ends came to 11 bases. Filled out from reference TRBV7-6 and TRBJ2-4, the complete variable domain reads GAGVSQSPRYKVTKRGQDVALRCDPISGHVSLYWYRQALGQGPEFLTYFNYEAQQDKSGLPNDRFSAERPEGSISTLTIQRTEQRDSAMYRCASSFTDRDIQYFGAGTRLSVL.

CDR3 nucleotide sequence: TGTGCCAGCAGCTCAGGGGGCGCGAGTGGCTACACCTTC. Protein product: CASSSGGASGYTF. This chain connects TRBV5-6 to TRBJ1-2; 8 bases map to TRBD1. After removal of 3 bases from V and 7 bases from J, the junction contained 5 bases not matched to a gene. The CDR3 extends over 13 amino acids. Per germline, CDR1 SGHDT and CDR2 YYEEEE.

The CDR3 sequence: CASSNRDRNLEQYF. The CDR3 DNA reads as TGTGCCAGCAGTAACCGGGACAGGAACCTCGAGCAGTACTTC. V and J are TRBV6-5 and TRBJ2-7, with 8 bases identical to TRBD1. The CDR3 has 14 residues. With V trimmed by 5 bases and J by 6 bases, 9 bases remained unmatched. The germline gives CDR1 MNHEY, CDR2 SVGAGI.

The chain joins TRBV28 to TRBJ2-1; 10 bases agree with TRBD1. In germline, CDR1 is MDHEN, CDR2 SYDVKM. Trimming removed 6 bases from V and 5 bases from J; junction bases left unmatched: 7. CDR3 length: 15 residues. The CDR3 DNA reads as TGTGCCAGCAGCCCTTGGGGACAGGGGAACAATGAGCAGTTCTTC. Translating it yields CASSPWGQGNNEQFF.

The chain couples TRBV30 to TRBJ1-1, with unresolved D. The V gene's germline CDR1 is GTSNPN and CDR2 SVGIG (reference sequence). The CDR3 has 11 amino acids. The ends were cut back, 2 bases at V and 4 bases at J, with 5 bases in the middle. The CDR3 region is CAWSLVTEAFF. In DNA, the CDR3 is TGTGCCTGGAGTCTAGTCACTGAAGCTTTCTTT. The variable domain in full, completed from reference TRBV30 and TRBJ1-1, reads SQTIHQWPATLVQPVGSPLSLECTVEGTSNPNLYWYRQAAGRGLQLLFYSVGIGQISSEVPQNLSASRPQDRQFILSSKKLLLSDSGFYLCAWSLVTEAFFGQGTRLTVV.

The CDR3 region is CASSLNRQGETQYF. CDR3 nucleotides: TGTGCCAGCAGCTTAAACCGACAGGGAGAGACCCAGTACTTC. This rearrangement joins TRBV7-9 to TRBJ2-5, with 7 bases matching TRBD1. The CDR3 totals 14 residues. The germline gives CDR1 SEHNR, CDR2 FQNEAQ (reference sequence). Trimming at V came to 2 bases and at J to 4 bases, leaving 4 bases not matched to a gene.

CDR3 sequence (DNA): TGCGCCAGCAGGTTAGACAGGTTTAGCACAGATACGCAGTATTTT. As protein: CASRLDRFSTDTQYF. The V gene is TRBV5-1, the J gene TRBJ2-3; D is possibly TRBD1 (6 bases). From germline, CDR1 is SGHRS and CDR2 YFSETQ. The CDR3 loop spans 15 amino acids. The ends were cut back, 5 bases at V and 0 bases at J, with 13 bases in the middle.

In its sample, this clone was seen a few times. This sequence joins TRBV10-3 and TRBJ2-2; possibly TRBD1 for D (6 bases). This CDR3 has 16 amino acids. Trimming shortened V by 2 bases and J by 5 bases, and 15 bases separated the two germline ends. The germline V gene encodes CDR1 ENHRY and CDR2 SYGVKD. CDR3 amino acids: CAISEPTGPRTGELFF. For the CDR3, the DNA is TGTGCCATCAGTGAGCCGACAGGACCTCGGACCGGGGAGCTGTTTTTT.

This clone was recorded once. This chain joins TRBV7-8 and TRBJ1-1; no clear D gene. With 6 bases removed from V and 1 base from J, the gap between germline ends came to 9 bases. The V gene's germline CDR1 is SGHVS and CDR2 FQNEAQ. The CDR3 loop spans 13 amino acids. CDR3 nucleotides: TGTGCCAGCAGTTCCGTTTCGAACACTGAAGCTTTCTTT. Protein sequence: CASSSVSNTEAFF. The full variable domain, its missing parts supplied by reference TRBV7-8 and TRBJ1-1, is GAGVSQSPRYKVAKRGQDVALRCDPISGHVSLFWYQQALGQGPEFLTYFQNEAQLDKSGLPSDRFFAERPEGSVSTLKIQRTQQEDSAVYLCASSSVSNTEAFFGQGTRLTVV.

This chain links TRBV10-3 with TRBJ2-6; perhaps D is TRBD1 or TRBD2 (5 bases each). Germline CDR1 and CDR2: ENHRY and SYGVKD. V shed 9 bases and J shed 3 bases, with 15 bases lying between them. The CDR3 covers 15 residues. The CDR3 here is CAIGTLAGGANVLTF. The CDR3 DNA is TGTGCCATAGGGACCCTTGCGGGTGGGGCCAACGTCCTGACTTTC.

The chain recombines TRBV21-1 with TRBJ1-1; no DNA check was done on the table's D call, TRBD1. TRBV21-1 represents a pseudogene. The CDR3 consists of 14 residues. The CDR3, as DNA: TGTGCCAGCAGCAGCAGGTTTGCGAACACTGAAGCTTTCTTT. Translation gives CASSSRFANTEAFF.

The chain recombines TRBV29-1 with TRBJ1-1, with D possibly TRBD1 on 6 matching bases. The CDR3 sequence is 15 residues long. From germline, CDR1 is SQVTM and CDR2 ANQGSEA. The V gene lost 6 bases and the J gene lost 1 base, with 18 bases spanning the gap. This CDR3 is CSVVVPGVTNTEAFF. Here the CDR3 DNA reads TGCAGCGTCGTTGTCCCAGGGGTAACGAACACTGAAGCTTTCTTT.

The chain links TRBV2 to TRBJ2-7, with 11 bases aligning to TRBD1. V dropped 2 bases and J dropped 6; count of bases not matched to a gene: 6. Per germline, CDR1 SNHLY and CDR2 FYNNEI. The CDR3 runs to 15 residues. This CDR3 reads CASSETGQGEGEQYF. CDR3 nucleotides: TGTGCCAGCAGTGAAACGGGACAGGGGGAGGGCGAGCAGTACTTC.